Each of the 3 T cell receptor beta chains below was sequenced from the same sample in a study of T cells in localized non-small cell lung cancer. The protocol was immunoSEQ multiplex PCR, while the TCRdb copy is restricted to in-frame clones and leaves out a portion. The sample contains roughly 2,800 clones, approximately 25% of which appear only once. The sequences come from lung tumor tissue, collected before any cancer treatment. These receptors originate from a male donor at least 60 years old with stage II lung adenocarcinoma.

The V gene is TRBV19, the J gene TRBJ2-5; TRBD1 agrees at 12 bases. Trimming removed 6 bases from V and 5 bases from J; junction bases left unmatched: 10. The CDR3 extends over 16 amino acids. Per the germline V gene, CDR1 is LNHDA and CDR2 is SQIVND (reference sequence). The CDR3 here is CASSNRRDRGLETQYF. The CDR3 DNA reads as TGTGCCAGTAGCAACCGCCGGGACAGGGGGCTCGAGACCCAGTACTTC. The full variable domain, rest sourced from reference TRBV19 and TRBJ2-5, is DGGITQSPKYLFRKEGQNVTLSCEQNLNHDAMYWYRQDPGQGLRLIYYSQIVNDFQKGDIAEGYSVSREKKESFPLTVTSAQKNPTAFYLCASSNRRDRGLETQYFGPGTRLLVL.

This clone has only a few counts. The J gene is TRBJ2-3, the V gene TRBV6-8; D could derive from TRBD1 or TRBD2 (7 bases each). CDR3 length: 19 amino acids. In germline, CDR1 is MNHGY, CDR2 SAAAGT. V lost 6 bases to trimming and J lost 3 bases, with 28 bases between them. The chain's CDR3 is CASSSRGVGTAGGTDTQYF. CDR3 DNA: TGTGCCAGCAGCTCCCGGGGGGTAGGGACAGCGGGTGGGACAGATACGCAGTATTTT.

CDR3 sequence reads: CASTRQGRTYGYTF. The CDR3 DNA reads TGTGCCAGTACCAGGCAGGGGAGGACCTATGGCTACACCTTC. This chain joins TRBV19 and TRBJ1-2, with D possibly being TRBD1 (6 bases). Trimming took off 7 bases at V and 4 bases at J, with 16 bases between the two ends. Germline V lookup: CDR1 LNHDA, CDR2 SQIVND (reference sequence). The CDR3 has 14 amino acids. Together with reference TRBV19 and TRBJ1-2, the CDR3 gives the full variable domain: DGGITQSPKYLFRKEGQNVTLSCEQNLNHDAMYWYRQDPGQGLRLIYYSQIVNDFQKGDIAEGYSVSREKKESFPLTVTSAQKNPTAFYLCASTRQGRTYGYTFGSGTRLTVV.